This TCR beta chain appears in the sequencing data of a study of T cells expressing NK-cell markers. Study-wide background: Beta-chain profiling covered CD3+CD56+NKG2C+, CD3+CD56+NKG2C- and CD3+CD56-NKG2C+ sorted subsets. In the group of eight sequenced donors, seven were HCMV-seropositive and one was seronegative. General study results and limits: In a handful of donors, dominant CD3+CD56+NKG2C+ clonotypes ranked among the top 10 CD8+ clonotypes.

This CDR3 is built from 17 residues. CDR1 LGHDT and CDR2 YNNKEL come from the germline V gene (reference sequence). Note on this clonotype: What it recognizes is unknown.

5'RACE template switching with UMIs produced the TCR beta cDNA. TCRdb processed the 5' RACE reads again and assigns one entry to each CDR3 protein, with no DNA. The sample has over 150,000 distinct CDR3 sequences. The material sequenced was blood T cells: a sorted CD56 or NKG2C T cell subset, CD4+ or CD8+ T cells, or bulk PBMC T cells (not recorded which). This receptor was taken from a man aged 18 to 69 in good health. The rearrangement uses TRBV3-1 and TRBJ2-7; the TCRdb call, TRBD2, lacks DNA for checking. The CDR3 is CASSPRLAGEIPHEQYF.